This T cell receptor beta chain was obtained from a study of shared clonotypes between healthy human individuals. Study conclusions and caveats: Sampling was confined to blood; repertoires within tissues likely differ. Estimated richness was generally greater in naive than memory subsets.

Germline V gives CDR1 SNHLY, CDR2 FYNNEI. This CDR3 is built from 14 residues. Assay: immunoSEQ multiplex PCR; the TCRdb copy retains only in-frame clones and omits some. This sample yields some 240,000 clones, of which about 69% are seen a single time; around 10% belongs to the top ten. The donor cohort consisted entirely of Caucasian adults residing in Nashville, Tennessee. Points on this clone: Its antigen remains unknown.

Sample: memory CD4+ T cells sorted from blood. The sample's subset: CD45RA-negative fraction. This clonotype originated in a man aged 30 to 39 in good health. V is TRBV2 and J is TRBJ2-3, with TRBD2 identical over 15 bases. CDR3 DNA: TGTGCGGGAGCGGGACTAGCGGGAGGAAATACGCAGTATTTT. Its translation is CAGAGLAGGNTQYF. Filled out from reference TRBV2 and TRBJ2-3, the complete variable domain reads EPEVTQTPSHQVTQMGQEVILRCVPISNHLYFYWYRQILGQKVEFLVSFYNNEISEKSEIFDDQFSVERPDGSNFTLKIRSTKLEDSAMYFCAGAGLAGGNTQYFGPGTRLTVL.